A selection of T cell receptor beta chains follows, all from one sample in a study of technical replicates of blood from a handful of donors. The table came from immunoSEQ multiplex PCR; TCRdb's copy has only in-frame clones and leaves some out. The repertoire holds some 94,000 clones, with about 96% as singletons. Sequencing was carried out using T cells isolated from PBMCs. The receptors derive from a human donor in good health. Both conserved end residues are part of each CDR3.

j_call: TRBJ2-2; v_call: TRBV20-1; cdr3_aa: CSEMSPGELFF
j_call: TRBJ2-2; v_call: TRBV11-2; cdr3_aa: CAPTGSTGELFF
j_call: TRBJ1-2; v_call: TRBV30; cdr3_aa: CAGKRDGYTF
j_call: TRBJ1-2; v_call: TRBV6-5; cdr3_aa: CASSLSGSNYGYTF
j_call: TRBJ2-1; v_call: TRBV7-2; cdr3_aa: CASSSTSGIYNEQFF
j_call: TRBJ2-1; v_call: TRBV6-5; cdr3_aa: CASSYSESSYNEQFF
j_call: TRBJ2-7; v_call: TRBV19; cdr3_aa: CVHKILAGPPYEQYF
j_call: TRBJ2-7; v_call: TRBV7-2; cdr3_aa: CASSKWDSSVSEQYF
j_call: TRBJ1-2; v_call: TRBV7-9; cdr3_aa: CASSGGDRQPYGYTF
j_call: TRBJ2-1; v_call: TRBV11-3; cdr3_aa: CASSTGLADNEQFF
j_call: TRBJ1-4; v_call: TRBV28; cdr3_aa: CASSLAYRGKLFF
j_call: TRBJ2-7; v_call: TRBV7-9; cdr3_aa: CASSSAGNEQYF
j_call: TRBJ2-3; v_call: TRBV10-3; cdr3_aa: CAISAGDTQYF
j_call: TRBJ1-5; v_call: TRBV11-3; cdr3_aa: CASSLEVNQPQHF
j_call: TRBJ1-1; v_call: TRBV5-4; cdr3_aa: CASSSGAEAFF
j_call: TRBJ2-1; v_call: TRBV27; cdr3_aa: CASSLEQNSYNEQFF
j_call: TRBJ2-3; v_call: TRBV7-9; cdr3_aa: CASSPSRGLETDTQYF
j_call: TRBJ2-4; v_call: TRBV5-1; cdr3_aa: CASSPDMDQGDYIQYF
j_call: TRBJ1-2; v_call: TRBV19; cdr3_aa: CASSMRGANYGYTF
j_call: TRBJ2-1; v_call: TRBV11-3; cdr3_aa: CASSLRTSGRNNEQFF
j_call: TRBJ2-5; v_call: TRBV6-1; cdr3_aa: CASLSETQYF
j_call: TRBJ2-7; v_call: TRBV6-1; cdr3_aa: CASNLRNGRAGEQYF
j_call: TRBJ1-1; v_call: TRBV5-4; cdr3_aa: CASSQGYEAFF
j_call: TRBJ1-4; v_call: TRBV25-1; cdr3_aa: CASSELDRDDEKLFF
j_call: TRBJ1-1; v_call: TRBV4-3; cdr3_aa: CASSQDPGEAFF
j_call: TRBJ2-7; v_call: TRBV23-1; cdr3_aa: CARLQDRRHEQYF
j_call: TRBJ1-2; v_call: TRBV7-9; cdr3_aa: CASSISTGVANYGYTF
j_call: TRBJ2-3; v_call: TRBV29-1; cdr3_aa: CSVESGTDTQYF
j_call: TRBJ2-1; v_call: TRBV27; cdr3_aa: CASSPRPGSNEQFF
j_call: TRBJ2-1; v_call: TRBV4-1; cdr3_aa: CASSQDPTAGGEDNEQFF
j_call: TRBJ1-1; v_call: TRBV9; cdr3_aa: CASSIQTGNTEAFF
j_call: TRBJ2-7; v_call: TRBV7-8; cdr3_aa: CASSFDRVGYEQYF
j_call: TRBJ2-2; v_call: TRBV4-2; cdr3_aa: CASSQNRVGYAGELFF
j_call: TRBJ2-1; v_call: TRBV19; cdr3_aa: CASSLLSGSNEQFF
j_call: TRBJ2-1; v_call: TRBV13; cdr3_aa: CASSPAGAGWGEQFF
j_call: TRBJ1-2; v_call: TRBV7-9; cdr3_aa: CASRGQGRNYGYTF
j_call: TRBJ2-7; v_call: TRBV9; cdr3_aa: CASSVTGAPYEQYF
j_call: TRBJ2-1; v_call: TRBV2; cdr3_aa: CASSFRENEQFF
j_call: TRBJ1-4; v_call: TRBV10-1; cdr3_aa: CASSRDRGDEKLFF
j_call: TRBJ2-1; v_call: TRBV11-2; cdr3_aa: CASSFGLADNNEQFF
j_call: TRBJ2-1; v_call: TRBV4-2; cdr3_aa: CASSYPGLAGGPYNEQFF
j_call: TRBJ1-1; v_call: TRBV19; cdr3_aa: CASSIGGQLEAFF
j_call: TRBJ1-1; v_call: TRBV27; cdr3_aa: CASRRGLTEAFF
j_call: TRBJ2-7; v_call: TRBV10-3; cdr3_aa: CAISESRSGSKNEQYF
j_call: TRBJ2-3; v_call: TRBV28; cdr3_aa: CASTPTRTRAYTDTQYF
j_call: TRBJ2-5; v_call: TRBV19; cdr3_aa: CASRAEIQETQYF
j_call: TRBJ2-7; v_call: TRBV28; cdr3_aa: CASRPPLDLPHEQYF
j_call: TRBJ2-4; v_call: TRBV27; cdr3_aa: CASRSRQGAEAKNIQYF
j_call: TRBJ2-5; v_call: TRBV27; cdr3_aa: CASTSDGLRWYF
j_call: TRBJ1-2; v_call: TRBV5-1; cdr3_aa: CASSLDQDGYTF
j_call: TRBJ1-3; v_call: TRBV30; cdr3_aa: CAWSVLGNTIYF
j_call: TRBJ2-1; v_call: TRBV4-1; cdr3_aa: CASSQGASGSMRSYNEQFF
j_call: TRBJ2-3; v_call: TRBV5-1; cdr3_aa: CASSTVNADTQYF
j_call: TRBJ2-4; v_call: TRBV6-5; cdr3_aa: CASSYDRGNIQYF
j_call: TRBJ2-1; v_call: TRBV5-1; cdr3_aa: CASSLSRLEQFF
j_call: TRBJ2-7; v_call: TRBV7-9; cdr3_aa: CASSVGSYEQYF
j_call: TRBJ1-4; v_call: TRBV2; cdr3_aa: CASSGGTNEKLFF
j_call: TRBJ1-5; v_call: TRBV4-1; cdr3_aa: CASSQARAQPQHF